This T cell receptor beta chain was obtained from a study of regulatory T cells in long-lasting Graves disease. The time point: newly diagnosed GD, antithyroid drugs for less than 3 months. Following extraction of RNA from PBMCs, that RNA was used to make the TCR library. HTBI primers from iRepertoire and Arm-PCR of CDR3 regions yielded the TCR beta libraries. TCRdb redid the calling of the multiplex PCR reads with MiXCR, one entry per CDR3 protein. The data hold 360,000 or so distinct CDR3 sequences, with approximately 12% observed a single time. The V gene's germline CDR1 is MDHEN and CDR2 SYDVKM. The CDR3 contains 19 residues. Worth noting for this clonotype: A clone one base away is much larger, so this may be a read error.

The sample was also linked to a second study, of T cells in Graves' hyperthyroidism and ophthalmopathy.

The sequencing here drew on peripheral blood mononuclear cells (PBMCs), taken at new diagnosis, from a patient treated with antithyroid drugs. The clonotype comes from a woman aged 18-29 years with Graves disease. This chain links TRBV28 with TRBJ1-4; 8 bases align to TRBD1. Written as DNA, the CDR3 is TGTGCCGGCAGTTTCCACCCGACAGGGGTGTGGACAACTAATGAAAAACTGTTTTTT. It encodes CAGSFHPTGVWTTNEKLFF.